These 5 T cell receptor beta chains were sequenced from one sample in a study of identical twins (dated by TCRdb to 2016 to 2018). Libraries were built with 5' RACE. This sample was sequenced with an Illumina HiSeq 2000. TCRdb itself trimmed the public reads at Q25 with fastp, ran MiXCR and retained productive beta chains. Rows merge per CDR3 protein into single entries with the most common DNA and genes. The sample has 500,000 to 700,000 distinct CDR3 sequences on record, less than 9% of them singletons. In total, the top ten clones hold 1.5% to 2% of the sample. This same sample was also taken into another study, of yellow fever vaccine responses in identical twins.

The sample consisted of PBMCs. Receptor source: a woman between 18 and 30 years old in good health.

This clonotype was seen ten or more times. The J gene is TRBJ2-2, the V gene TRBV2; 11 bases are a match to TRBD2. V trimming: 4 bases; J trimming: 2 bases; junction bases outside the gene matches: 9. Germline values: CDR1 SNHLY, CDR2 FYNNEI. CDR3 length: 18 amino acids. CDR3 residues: CASSAGLAGGPNTGELFF. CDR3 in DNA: TGTGCCAGCAGTGCTGGCTTAGCGGGAGGGCCTAACACCGGGGAGCTGTTTTTT.

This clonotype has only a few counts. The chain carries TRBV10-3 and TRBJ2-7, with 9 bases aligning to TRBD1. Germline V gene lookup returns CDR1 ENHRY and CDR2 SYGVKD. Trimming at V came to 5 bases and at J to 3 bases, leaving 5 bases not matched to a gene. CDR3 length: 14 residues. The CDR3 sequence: CAISKDRGGYEQYV. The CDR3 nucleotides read TGTGCCATCAGTAAGGACAGGGGAGGCTACGAGCAGTACGTC.

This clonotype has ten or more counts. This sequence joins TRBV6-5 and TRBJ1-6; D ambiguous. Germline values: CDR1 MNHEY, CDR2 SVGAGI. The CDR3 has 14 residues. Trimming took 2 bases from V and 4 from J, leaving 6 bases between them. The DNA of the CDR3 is TGTGCCAGCAGTTACGCCGATTATAATTCACCCCTCCACTTT. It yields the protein CASSYADYNSPLHF.

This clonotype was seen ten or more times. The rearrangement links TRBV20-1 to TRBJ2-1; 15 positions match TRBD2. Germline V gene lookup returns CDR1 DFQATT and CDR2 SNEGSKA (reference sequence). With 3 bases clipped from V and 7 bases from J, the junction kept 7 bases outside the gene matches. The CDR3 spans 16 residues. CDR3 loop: CSARKTGTSGRNEQFF. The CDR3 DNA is TGCAGTGCTAGGAAGACCGGGACTAGCGGGAGGAATGAGCAGTTCTTC.

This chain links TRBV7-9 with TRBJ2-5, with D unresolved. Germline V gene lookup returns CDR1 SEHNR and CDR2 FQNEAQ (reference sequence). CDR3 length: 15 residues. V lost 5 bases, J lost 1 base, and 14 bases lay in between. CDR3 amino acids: CASSQSYLIQETQYF. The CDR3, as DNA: TGTGCCAGCAGCCAGTCATATTTGATCCAAGAGACCCAGTACTTC. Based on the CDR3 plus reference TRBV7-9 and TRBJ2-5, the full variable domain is DTGVSQNPRHKITKRGQNVTFRCDPISEHNRLYWYRQTLGQGPEFLTYFQNEAQLEKSRLLSDRFSAERPKGSFSTLEIQRTEQGDSAMYLCASSQSYLIQETQYFGPGTRLLVL.